Reported below is one TCR beta chain. The data belong to a study of blood T cells in healthy people across ages. This CDR3 spans 13 amino acids. V was shortened by 9 bases and J by 2 bases, with 14 bases between the two germline ends. Germline V lookup: CDR1 MNHEY, CDR2 SVGEGT. Primed by a sample-barcoded 5' primer and a J-beta primer mix, a second PCR proceeded for about 6 to 11 cycles. Each CDR3 protein gets one entry after TCRdb re-called the 5' RACE reads with MiXCR. Among about 1.6 million distinct CDR3 sequences listed, around 35% were seen once. This TCR came from a woman in her 30s in good health. The sample taken for sequencing was blood. V and J are TRBV6-2 or TRBV6-3 and TRBJ2-7; D is perhaps TRBD2 (5 bases). This CDR3 is CASTYGSTYEQYF. For the CDR3, the DNA is TGTGCCAGTACCTATGGGAGCACCTACGAGCAGTACTTC.